This T cell receptor (beta chain) was sequenced in a study of response to subunit inactivated influenza vaccine. The CDR3 totals 14 residues. Germline CDR1 is MDHEN and CDR2 is SYDVKM. V was shortened by 1 base and J by 2 bases, with 8 bases between the two germline ends. Each CDR3 protein is one row after TCRdb ran MiXCR on the RT-PCR reads. The top ten hold less than 4% of the sample, which has 500,000 to 600,000 distinct CDR3 sequences, approximately 17% seen once. The material sequenced was CD4+ T cells sorted from PBMCs, taken roughly 24 months after vaccination. The source of this sequence is a man between 50 and 70 years old who received an inactivated influenza vaccine. The chain has TRBV28 and TRBJ2-5, with D unresolved. The CDR3: CASSLSDGQETQYF. CDR3 nucleotides: TGTGCCAGCAGTTTATCGGACGGTCAAGAGACCCAGTACTTC.